The source of this T cell receptor beta chain is a study of tumor and adjacent non-tumor tissue in lung cancer. As for the study in general: Stage I to III disease affected 10 men and roughly 5 women aged roughly 31 to 76. On average, productive TCRbeta reads reached roughly 4.2 million per sample.

Study-level points and caveats: Significantly higher TCR diversity was found in tumor than normal lung. Tumor TCR diversity, when higher, was linked to shorter survival.

As for this clonotype: What it recognizes is unknown. One end of the junction fails to match germline, which may point to a read error.

The template was RNA from unsorted bulk tissue. Distant lung tissue was collected more than 3 cm away from the tumor edge. A modified ARM-PCR protocol with three rounds of nested PCR amplified TCRbeta. A single record per CDR3 protein comes from TCRdb applying MiXCR to the multiplex PCR reads. This sample yields about 90,000 distinct CDR3 sequences, of which under 80% are seen a single time; less than 25% belongs to the top ten. Looked up from germline, CDR1 is SQVTM and CDR2 is ANQGSEA. The length of the CDR3 is 16 residues. Sequencing used distant non-tumor lung tissue. The receptor was isolated from a woman aged 50 to 60 with non-small cell lung cancer. This chain connects TRBV29-1 to TRBJ2-2; tentatively, D is TRBD1 (6 bases). CDR3 sequence reads: CSVGSEGTTNIWELLF. The DNA of the CDR3 is TGCAGCGTTGGGTCAGAGGGGACAACGAACATCTGGGAGCTGTTATTT.